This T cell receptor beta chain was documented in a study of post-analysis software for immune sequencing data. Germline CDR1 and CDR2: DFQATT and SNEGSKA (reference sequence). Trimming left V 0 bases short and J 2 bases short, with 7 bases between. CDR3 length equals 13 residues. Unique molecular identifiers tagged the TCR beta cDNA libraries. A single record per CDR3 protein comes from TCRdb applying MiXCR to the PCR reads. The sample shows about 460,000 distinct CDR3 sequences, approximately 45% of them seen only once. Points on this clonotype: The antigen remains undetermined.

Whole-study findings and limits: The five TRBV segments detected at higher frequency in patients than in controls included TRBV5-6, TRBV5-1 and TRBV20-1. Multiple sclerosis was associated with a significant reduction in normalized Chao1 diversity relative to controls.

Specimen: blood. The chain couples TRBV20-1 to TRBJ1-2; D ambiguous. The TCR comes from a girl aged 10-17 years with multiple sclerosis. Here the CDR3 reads CSARDSRNYGYTF. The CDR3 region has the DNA TGCAGTGCTAGAGATTCCAGGAACTATGGCTACACCTTC.